Listed below are T cell receptor beta chains from one sample, sequenced in a study of shared clonotypes between healthy human individuals. Sequencing was performed with immunoSEQ multiplex PCR; in TCRdb, only in-frame clones are kept and a portion is missing. The sample includes fewer than 850,000 clones, about 92% of them seen just once. The specimen sequenced was memory CD8+ T cells from PBMCs. Receptor source: a man between 18 and 35 years old in good health. Some clones in this sample may be carry-over from other donors' samples. Each CDR3 is given with its conserved first and last residue. D genes are given only for firm matches. Clone sizes are given selectively: once, few, many, or a class where the clone is expanded.

abundance: .
v_gene: TRBV6-5
d_gene: .
j_gene: TRBJ1-2
CDR3aa: CASSHRGKDYGYTF
CDR3nt: TGTGCCAGCAGTCATCGGGGGAAAGACTATGGCTACACCTTC

abundance: .
v_gene: TRBV28
d_gene: .
j_gene: TRBJ2-1
CDR3aa: CASSPTRRNRGHEQFF
CDR3nt: TGTGCCAGCAGTCCTACCCGACGGAATCGGGGCCATGAGCAGTTCTTC

abundance: .
v_gene: TRBV5-8
d_gene: .
j_gene: TRBJ2-7
CDR3aa: CASSSWTDPYEQYF
CDR3nt: TGTGCCAGCAGCTCCTGGACGGACCCCTACGAGCAGTACTTC

abundance: .
v_gene: TRBV6-5
d_gene: .
j_gene: TRBJ1-2
CDR3aa: CASSYSTGFYGYTF
CDR3nt: TGTGCCAGCAGTTACTCGACGGGATTCTATGGCTACACCTTC

abundance: .
v_gene: TRBV14
d_gene: TRBD2
j_gene: TRBJ2-7
CDR3aa: CASSPRTSGLYEQYF
CDR3nt: TGTGCCAGCAGCCCCCGGACTAGCGGACTTTACGAGCAGTACTTC

abundance: .
v_gene: TRBV4-3
d_gene: .
j_gene: TRBJ1-1
CDR3aa: CASSQSKRRMNTEAFF
CDR3nt: TGCGCCAGCAGCCAATCCAAACGGCGTATGAACACTGAAGCTTTCTTT

abundance: .
v_gene: TRBV10-3
d_gene: .
j_gene: TRBJ2-7
CDR3aa: CAISDLRGSYEQYF
CDR3nt: TGTGCCATCAGTGATTTACGGGGCTCCTACGAGCAGTACTTC

abundance: .
v_gene: TRBV5-1
d_gene: .
j_gene: TRBJ2-7
CDR3aa: CASSLYGQLPYEQYF
CDR3nt: TGCGCCAGCAGCCTTTACGGACAGCTACCCTACGAGCAGTACTTC

abundance: .
v_gene: TRBV15
d_gene: TRBD2
j_gene: TRBJ2-1
CDR3aa: CATSRGTSGTSHHYNEQFF
CDR3nt: TGTGCCACCAGCAGAGGGACTAGCGGGACCTCCCACCACTACAATGAGCAGTTCTTC

abundance: .
v_gene: TRBV13
d_gene: TRBD2
j_gene: TRBJ2-1
CDR3aa: CASTPTFREGYNEQFF
CDR3nt: TGTGCCAGCACTCCTACCTTTAGGGAGGGATACAATGAGCAGTTCTTC

abundance: .
v_gene: TRBV27
d_gene: .
j_gene: TRBJ1-2
CDR3aa: CASSLVGGAGYGYTF
CDR3nt: TGTGCCAGCAGTTTGGTGGGGGGCGCTGGCTATGGCTACACCTTC

abundance: .
v_gene: TRBV5-6
d_gene: TRBD2
j_gene: TRBJ2-7
CDR3aa: CASSRDYPDEQYF
CDR3nt: TGTGCCAGCAGCCGGGACTATCCAGACGAGCAGTACTTC

abundance: .
v_gene: TRBV6-4
d_gene: TRBD2
j_gene: TRBJ2-7
CDR3aa: CASSDDGTSGEYSYEQYF
CDR3nt: TGTGCCAGCAGTGACGATGGGACTAGCGGGGAATACTCCTACGAGCAGTACTTC

abundance: .
v_gene: TRBV5-6
d_gene: .
j_gene: TRBJ2-7
CDR3aa: CASSFPGRASISYEQYF
CDR3nt: TGTGCCAGCAGCTTCCCGGGACGAGCGTCGATTTCCTACGAGCAGTACTTC

abundance: .
v_gene: TRBV2
d_gene: .
j_gene: TRBJ1-5
CDR3aa: CASSWAGLGNQPQHF
CDR3nt: TGTGCCAGCTCCTGGGCTGGACTGGGCAATCAGCCCCAGCATTTT

abundance: .
v_gene: TRBV27
d_gene: .
j_gene: TRBJ2-3
CDR3aa: CAMKTDTQYF
CDR3nt: TGTGCCATGAAAACAGATACGCAGTATTTT

abundance: .
v_gene: TRBV4-3
d_gene: .
j_gene: TRBJ2-2
CDR3aa: CASSQEHRTNTGELFF
CDR3nt: TGCGCCAGCAGCCAAGAACACAGAACGAACACCGGGGAGCTGTTTTTT

abundance: .
v_gene: TRBV19
d_gene: .
j_gene: TRBJ1-1
CDR3aa: CASSILPFTEAFF
CDR3nt: TGTGCCAGTAGTATCTTACCATTCACTGAAGCTTTCTTT

abundance: few
v_gene: TRBV9
d_gene: TRBD2
j_gene: TRBJ2-7
CDR3aa: CASSPFGTSYEQYF
CDR3nt: TGTGCCAGCAGCCCATTCGGGACTAGCTACGAGCAGTACTTC

abundance: .
v_gene: TRBV19
d_gene: .
j_gene: TRBJ1-3
CDR3aa: CASSIFGGPGNTIYF
CDR3nt: TGTGCCAGTAGTATCTTCGGGGGGCCTGGAAACACCATATATTTT

abundance: .
v_gene: TRBV4-2
d_gene: TRBD2
j_gene: TRBJ2-7
CDR3aa: CASSQDYPTSGNYEQYF
CDR3nt: TGTGCCAGCAGCCAAGATTACCCGACTAGCGGGAACTACGAGCAGTACTTC

abundance: .
v_gene: TRBV5-1
d_gene: TRBD1
j_gene: TRBJ2-1
CDR3aa: CASSLWRDRANEQFF
CDR3nt: TGCGCCAGCAGCTTGTGGAGGGACAGGGCTAATGAGCAGTTCTTC

abundance: .
v_gene: TRBV5-6
d_gene: TRBD1
j_gene: TRBJ2-7
CDR3aa: CASSWGTGDYEQYF
CDR3nt: TGTGCCAGCAGCTGGGGGACAGGGGACTACGAGCAGTACTTC

abundance: .
v_gene: TRBV7-9
d_gene: TRBD1
j_gene: TRBJ1-2
CDR3aa: CASSSTDRGNYGYTF
CDR3nt: TGTGCCAGCAGCTCCACGGACAGGGGGAACTATGGCTACACCTTC

abundance: .
v_gene: TRBV5-8
d_gene: .
j_gene: TRBJ1-3
CDR3aa: CASSLVGQRYSGNTIYF
CDR3nt: TGTGCCAGCAGCTTGGTAGGACAAAGATACTCTGGAAACACCATATATTTT

abundance: .
v_gene: TRBV7-8
d_gene: TRBD1
j_gene: TRBJ2-7
CDR3aa: CASSLAGTGFYEQYF
CDR3nt: TGTGCCAGCAGCTTAGCTGGGACAGGGTTTTACGAGCAGTACTTC

abundance: .
v_gene: TRBV7-9
d_gene: .
j_gene: TRBJ1-3
CDR3aa: CASTVSDSGNTIYF
CDR3nt: TGTGCCAGCACCGTCTCGGATTCCGGAAACACCATATATTTT

abundance: .
v_gene: TRBV5-4
d_gene: .
j_gene: TRBJ2-3
CDR3aa: CASSPPGLTEGTQYF
CDR3nt: TGTGCCAGCAGCCCCCCGGGACTGACGGAGGGTACGCAGTATTTT

abundance: .
v_gene: TRBV19
d_gene: .
j_gene: TRBJ2-1
CDR3aa: CASRDLLLGEQFF
CDR3nt: TGTGCCAGTAGGGACTTATTGCTCGGTGAGCAGTTCTTC